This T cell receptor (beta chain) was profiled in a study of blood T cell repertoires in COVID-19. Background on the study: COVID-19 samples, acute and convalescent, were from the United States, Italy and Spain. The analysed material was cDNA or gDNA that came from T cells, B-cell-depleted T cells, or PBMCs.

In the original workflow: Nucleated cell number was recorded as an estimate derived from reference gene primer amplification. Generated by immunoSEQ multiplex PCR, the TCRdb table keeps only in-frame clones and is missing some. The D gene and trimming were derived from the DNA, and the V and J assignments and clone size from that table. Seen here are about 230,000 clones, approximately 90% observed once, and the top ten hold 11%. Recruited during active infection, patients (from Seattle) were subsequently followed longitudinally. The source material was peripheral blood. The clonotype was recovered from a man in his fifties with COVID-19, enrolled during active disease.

The CDR3 protein is CASPRGAGVIVNEQFF. In nucleotides, the CDR3 is TGCGCCAGCCCCAGGGGTGCGGGAGTAATCGTGAATGAGCAGTTCTTC. The chain uses TRBV10-1 and TRBJ2-1; TRBD2 might be the D (7 bases). Germline loops: CDR1 WNHNN, CDR2 SYGVQD (reference sequence). The V gene lost 8 bases and the J gene lost 7 bases, with 24 bases spanning the gap. This CDR3 comprises 16 residues.